The 16 T cell receptor beta chains in this list originate from one sample, sequenced in a study of response to subunit inactivated influenza vaccine. TCRdb fed the RT-PCR reads into MiXCR, producing one record per CDR3 protein. The table has 800,000 to 1,000,000 distinct CDR3 sequences, 21% seen once. The sample was PBMCs from blood, taken 5 days after vaccination. The receptors were sampled from a man aged 45 to 65 who received an inactivated influenza vaccine.

The sample holds a few counts of this clonotype. The CDR3 DNA reads as TGTGCCAGCAGCTTACAAGCGGCATACTCCTACAATGAGCAGTTCTTC. This codes for CASSLQAAYSYNEQFF. The chain has TRBV7-9 and TRBJ2-1, with D perhaps matching TRBD2 (5 bases). The CDR3 is 16 residues long. The ends were cut back, 2 bases at V and 0 bases at J, with 11 bases in the middle. The germline gives CDR1 SEHNR, CDR2 FQNEAQ (reference sequence).

This clonotype was seen only a few times. This sequence joins TRBV5-1 and TRBJ2-1, with a tentative D call TRBD1 (8 bases). The ends were cut back, 2 bases at V and 4 bases at J, with 16 bases in the middle. In germline, CDR1 is SGHRS, CDR2 YFSETQ. The CDR3 is made up of 16 amino acids. For the CDR3, the DNA is TGCGCCAGCAGCTTAACTTCACAGGGGGGGTACAATGAGCAGTTCTTC. Translating gives CASSLTSQGGYNEQFF.

The chain employs TRBV29-1 and TRBJ2-1; weak D call: TRBD1 (6 bases). The CDR3 loop spans 16 amino acids. Germline V gene lookup returns CDR1 SQVTM and CDR2 ANQGSEA. V lost 2 bases and J lost 2, with 16 bases in between. CDR3 DNA: TGCAGCGTTGAACCCAGGGGCGGCCTCACCTACAATGAGCAGTTCTTC. Its translation is CSVEPRGGLTYNEQFF.

This clonotype was observed once. The chain combines TRBV7-9 with TRBJ1-4; 12 bases fit TRBD1. Per the germline V gene, CDR1 is SEHNR and CDR2 is FQNEAQ (reference sequence). The CDR3 consists of 15 residues. Trimming took 5 bases from V and 7 from J; bases not matched to a gene: 5. The CDR3 DNA reads TGTGCCAGCAGCGTGGGACAGGGGGCATCTGAAAAACTGTTTTTT. Translated: CASSVGQGASEKLFF.

Only a few counts were recorded for this clonotype. This chain joins TRBV6-2 or TRBV6-3 and TRBJ2-5, with D maybe TRBD2 (5 bases). Trimming took off 6 bases at V and 5 bases at J, with 19 bases between the two ends. Germline assignment: CDR1 MNHEY and CDR2 SVGEGT. The CDR3 runs to 15 residues. This chain's CDR3 is CASRQDSRGRETQYF. The CDR3 nucleotides are TGTGCCAGCAGACAAGATAGTCGGGGTAGGGAGACCCAGTACTTC.

This clonotype was recorded a few times. The chain combines TRBV10-3 with TRBJ1-2, with 10 nucleotides matching TRBD1. The CDR3 has 12 amino acids. The J segment lost 8 bases and the V segment lost 6 bases, leaving 3 bases of the junction unmatched. Per the germline V gene, CDR1 is ENHRY and CDR2 is SYGVKD. The CDR3 DNA sequence: TGTGCCATCAGGGGGACAGGGGACGGCTACACCTTC. It is translated as CAIRGTGDGYTF.

The chain has TRBV27 and TRBJ2-2; the match to TRBD2 covers 9 bases. The CDR3 contains 17 residues. V lost 4 bases and J lost 5; bases outside the gene matches: 11. Germline V gene sequence: CDR1 MNHEY, CDR2 SMNVEV (reference sequence). The CDR3 DNA sequence: TGTGCCAGCAGTTCCCTTAGCGGGAGTCGGCGAACCGGGGAGCTGTTTTTT. Its translation is CASSSLSGSRRTGELFF.

The chain uses TRBV10-3 and TRBJ2-2; tentatively, D is TRBD1 (6 bases). Trimming took off 0 bases at V and 7 bases at J, with 12 bases between the two ends. Germline V lookup: CDR1 ENHRY, CDR2 SYGVKD. The CDR3 covers 15 residues. The CDR3 DNA follows: TGTGCCATCAGTGAGTCTCAGGGGATCGTCGGGGAGCTGTTTTTT. Translation gives CAISESQGIVGELFF.

The chain links TRBV7-8 to TRBJ2-5; D is unresolved. Trimming removed 5 bases from V and 5 bases from J, with 12 bases in between. The germline V gene has CDR1 SGHVS and CDR2 FQNEAQ. The CDR3 is 13 amino acids. The CDR3 DNA follows: TGTGCCAGCAGCGCCTGGCCTATGGAGACCCAGTACTTC. This sequence encodes CASSAWPMETQYF.

This clonotype has at least ten counts. The CDR3 here is CASSQDVTGSAGRSYTF. DNA of the CDR3: TGCGCCAGCAGCCAAGATGTGACAGGGAGCGCGGGGAGGAGCTACACCTTC. This sequence joins TRBV4-3 and TRBJ1-2; 7 nucleotides align to TRBD1. Germline CDR1 reads LGHNA; CDR2 reads YSLEER. CDR3 length equals 17 residues. The junction had 16 bases not matched to a gene; V was cut back by 0 bases and J by 9 bases.

In this sample, this clonotype turned up many times. The gene calls are TRBV5-1 and TRBJ2-7, with 7 nucleotides matching TRBD1. Looked up from germline, CDR1 is SGHRS and CDR2 is YFSETQ. With V trimmed by 2 bases and J by 1 base, 12 bases remained unmatched. This CDR3 comprises 17 residues. This CDR3 is CASSLALGTEISYEQYF. CDR3 DNA sequence: TGCGCCAGCAGCTTAGCCTTAGGGACAGAAATTTCCTACGAGCAGTACTTC.

The chain couples TRBV6-2 or TRBV6-3 to TRBJ2-2; TRBD2 might be the D (6 bases). Deletions cut 7 bases from V and 6 bases from J, with 15 bases between. The CDR3 is 14 residues long. Germline CDR1 reads MNHEY; CDR2 reads SVGEGT. Here the CDR3 DNA reads TGTGCCAGCACTCTACTAGCCAGGGCCGGGGAGCTGTTTTTT. The encoded protein is CASTLLARAGELFF.

This clonotype was detected many times. The chain combines TRBV12-3 or TRBV12-4 with TRBJ2-7; D is unclear. This CDR3 spans 13 amino acids. Trimming shortened V by 7 bases and J by 2 bases, and 12 bases separated the two germline ends. The CDR3 protein is CASKLVGTYEQYF. In nucleotides, the CDR3 is TGTGCCAGCAAGCTAGTGGGGACCTACGAGCAGTACTTC.

The chain joins TRBV4-2 to TRBJ2-3; D not certain. The ends were cut back, 0 bases at V and 2 bases at J, with 18 bases in the middle. The CDR3 runs 18 residues. The germline CDR1 and CDR2 sequences are LGHNA and YNFKEQ. The CDR3: CASSQDPRGRKFTDTQYF. CDR3 nucleotides: TGTGCCAGCAGCCAAGATCCGAGAGGACGAAAATTCACAGATACGCAGTATTTT.

This chain uses TRBV29-1 with TRBJ2-1, with 7 bases that match TRBD1. The ends lost 6 bases at V and 5 bases at J; junction bases unmatched: 7. Germline values: CDR1 SQVTM, CDR2 ANQGSEA. The CDR3 consists of 13 residues. The CDR3 bases are TGCAGCGTCGCGGACAGGAGAAACAATGAGCAGTTCTTC. It specifies CSVADRRNNEQFF.

This clonotype occurred a few times. This rearrangement joins TRBV20-1 to TRBJ2-5, with TRBD1 matching 8 bases. V was clipped by 6 bases and J by 5 bases; unmatched bases: 8. Germline CDR1 is DFQATT and CDR2 is SNEGSKA (reference sequence). This CDR3 has 13 residues. Here the CDR3 reads CSAVHRGRETQYF. CDR3 DNA sequence: TGCAGTGCGGTACACAGGGGGAGGGAGACCCAGTACTTC.